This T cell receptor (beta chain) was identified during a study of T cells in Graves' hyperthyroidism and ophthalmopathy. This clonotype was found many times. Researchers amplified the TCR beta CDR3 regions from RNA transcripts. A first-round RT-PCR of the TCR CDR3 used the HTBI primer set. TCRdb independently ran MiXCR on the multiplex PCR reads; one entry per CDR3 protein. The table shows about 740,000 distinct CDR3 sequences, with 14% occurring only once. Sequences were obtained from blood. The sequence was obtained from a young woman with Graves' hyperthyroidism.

CDR3 protein: CASSLIRTSANQETQYF. The CDR3 nucleotides are TGTGCCAGCAGCCTTATTAGGACTAGCGCGAACCAAGAGACCCAGTACTTC. The chain uses TRBV3-1 and TRBJ2-5, with TRBD2 matching over 9 bases. V lost 4 bases to trimming and J lost 0 bases; unmatched junction nucleotides: 9. From germline, CDR1 is LGHDT and CDR2 YNNKEL (reference sequence). CDR3 length: 17 amino acids.